A single sample gave rise to the 13 T cell receptor beta chains below, sequenced in a study of T cells after yellow fever vaccination. TCRdb itself ran the 5' RACE reads through MiXCR, one entry per CDR3 protein. The sample has some 390,000 distinct CDR3 sequences; over 15% are singletons. The sample here was PBMCs, taken before the yellow fever booster vaccination. The receptor set was obtained from a young man who received the YFV17D yellow fever vaccine.

V usage is TRBV24-1 and J usage is TRBJ1-2; D call uncertain. The CDR3 loop spans 14 amino acids. Looked up from germline, CDR1 is KGHDR and CDR2 is SFDVKD. V was cut by 3 bases and J by 7 bases, with 14 bases left in between. The CDR3 DNA reads as TGTGCCACCAGTGATCCTCCCGCGTCCCGTGGCTACACCTTC. As protein: CATSDPPASRGYTF.

The rearrangement uses TRBV12-3 or TRBV12-4 and TRBJ2-1; D is unresolved. The V end lost 6 bases, the J end lost 7 bases, and 10 bases lay between the germline ends. This CDR3 is built from 12 residues. The CDR3 DNA follows: TGTGCCAGCAGCACGGACGTGAATGAGCAGTTCTTC. It is translated as CASSTDVNEQFF.

This clonotype came up a few times. The gene calls are TRBV7-2 and TRBJ2-3, with D possibly being TRBD1 (6 bases). The CDR3 loop spans 16 amino acids. Germline V gene lookup returns CDR1 SGHTA and CDR2 FQGNSA. The V and J ends lost 3 bases and 0 bases respectively, with 13 bases between them. CDR3 loop: CASSLNRATSTDTQYF. The CDR3 DNA sequence: TGTGCCAGCAGCTTGAACAGGGCCACTAGCACAGATACGCAGTATTTT.

This clonotype was seen only once. V and J are TRBV27 and TRBJ1-1; D not resolved. The CDR3 covers 15 residues. V dropped 0 bases and J dropped 2 bases, with 10 bases sitting between them. CDR1 MNHEY and CDR2 SMNVEV come from the germline V gene (reference sequence). CDR3 sequence: CASSLSARGNTEAFF. CDR3 coding DNA: TGTGCCAGCAGTTTATCCGCCCGAGGCAACACTGAAGCTTTCTTT.

This clonotype has a handful of counts. The chain uses TRBV6-6 and TRBJ2-5; the match to TRBD1 covers 8 bases. CDR3 length: 15 residues. The trim removed 2 bases at V and 3 bases at J, leaving 5 bases unmatched. The germline gives CDR1 MNHNY, CDR2 SVGAGI (reference sequence). The chain's CDR3 is CASSYGQGAKETQYF. The CDR3 DNA reads as TGTGCCAGCAGTTACGGCCAGGGGGCAAAAGAGACCCAGTACTTC.

CDR3: CASSLSTGNTEAFF. The CDR3 nucleotides read TGTGCCAGCAGCCTATCAACGGGCAACACTGAAGCTTTCTTT. V gene TRBV7-3 combines with J gene TRBJ1-1; no definite D call. This CDR3 has 14 amino acids. CDR1 SGHTA and CDR2 FQGTGA come from the germline V gene. The ends were cut back, 5 bases at V and 2 bases at J, with 12 bases in the middle.

This sequence joins TRBV4-3 and TRBJ1-2; D is ambiguous. This CDR3 spans 16 amino acids. V was cut by 0 bases and J by 0 bases, with 11 bases left in between. Germline loops: CDR1 LGHNA, CDR2 YSLEER. The CDR3 protein is CASSQEYFASNYGYTF. In nucleotides, the CDR3 is TGCGCCAGCAGCCAAGAATATTTCGCTTCTAACTATGGCTACACCTTC.

V usage is TRBV7-2 and J usage is TRBJ2-2, with a tentative D call TRBD1 (6 bases). CDR3 size: 14 residues. The ends were cut back, 4 bases at V and 4 bases at J, with 10 bases in the middle. Germline loops: CDR1 SGHTA, CDR2 FQGNSA. The CDR3 DNA sequence: TGTGCCAGCAGCTCGGGACACTCCACCGGGGAGCTGTTTTTT. It translates to CASSSGHSTGELFF.

This clonotype came up a few times. This sequence joins TRBV6-5 and TRBJ1-1, with D perhaps matching TRBD1 (5 bases). The length of the CDR3 is 14 residues. V was clipped by 6 bases and J by 1 base, with 12 bases between them. Per the germline V gene, CDR1 is MNHEY and CDR2 is SVGAGI. In DNA form, the CDR3 reads TGTGCCAGCAGGGGATCGACAGCGAACACTGAAGCTTTCTTT. Translating it yields CASRGSTANTEAFF.

The J gene is TRBJ1-1, the V gene TRBV7-6; possible D gene TRBD1, 6 bases. V dropped 9 bases and J dropped 1 base, with 12 bases sitting between them. Germline CDR1 reads SGHVS; CDR2 reads FNYEAQ. CDR3 length equals 13 residues. The CDR3, as DNA: TGTGCCAGTCAGGGACACCAGAACACTGAAGCTTTCTTT. This codes for CASQGHQNTEAFF.

In its sample, this clonotype was seen a few times. J is TRBJ2-6 and V is TRBV7-9; TRBD1 matches at 10 bases. V lost 6 bases to trimming and J lost 2 bases; unmatched junction nucleotides: 10. This CDR3 region has 18 residues. The germline V gene has CDR1 SEHNR and CDR2 FQNEAQ (reference sequence). The CDR3 DNA is TGTGCCAGCAGACTCGACAGGGGGCAGCACCCTGGGGCCAACGTCCTGACTTTC. Residues: CASRLDRGQHPGANVLTF.

V gene TRBV7-2 combines with J gene TRBJ1-5; TRBD1 might be the D (6 bases). Germline CDR1 reads SGHTA; CDR2 reads FQGNSA. The CDR3 has 15 amino acids. Trimming took off 2 bases at V and 6 bases at J, with 14 bases between the two ends. The DNA of the CDR3 is TGTGCCAGCAGCTTATGGGGGGCGCAGGGTCAGCCCCAGCATTTT. This encodes CASSLWGAQGQPQHF.

The CDR3 DNA reads TGCAGTGCTAGGGGACAGCCTGGAACTGAAGCTTTCTTT. Translation: CSARGQPGTEAFF. The chain carries TRBV20-1 and TRBJ1-1, with 7 bases lining up with TRBD1. The germline CDR1 and CDR2 sequences are DFQATT and SNEGSKA (reference sequence). With V trimmed by 3 bases and J by 5 bases, 6 bases remained unmatched. This CDR3 comprises 13 residues.